A selection of T cell receptor beta chains follows, all from one sample in a study of T cell changes during pregnancy in multiple sclerosis. The table came from immunoSEQ multiplex PCR; TCRdb's copy has only in-frame clones and leaves some out. The sample holds 45,000 to 50,000 clones, approximately 94% seen once. The material sequenced was CD8+ T cells from peripheral blood mononuclear cells, taken before pregnancy. These receptors were collected from a female donor with multiple sclerosis, enrolled in a pregnancy study. Both conserved end residues are part of each CDR3. D genes are given only for firm matches. Rows may omit the clone size; those that give it use once, few, many or a size class.

clone_size	v_call	j_call	d_call	cdr3_aa	cdr3_nt
.	TRBV11-3	TRBJ1-3	.	CASSLDHVTGPGNTIYF	TGTGCCAGCAGCTTAGATCACGTGACAGGCCCTGGAAACACCATATATTTT
.	TRBV4-1	TRBJ2-2	.	CASSQGPNTGELFF	TGCGCCAGCAGCCAGGGCCCGAACACCGGGGAGCTGTTTTTT
.	TRBV19	TRBJ2-7	.	CASSRSVSYEQYF	TGTGCCAGTAGTAGGAGCGTCTCCTACGAGCAGTACTTC
.	TRBV2	TRBJ2-7	.	CASSRDSSYEQYF	TGTGCCAGCAGTCGGGACTCCTCCTACGAGCAGTACTTC
.	TRBV4-1	TRBJ2-7	TRBD2	CASSQVMVAGGSSYEQYF	TGCGCCAGCAGCCAAGTGATGGTAGCGGGAGGCAGCTCCTACGAGCAGTACTTC
.	TRBV28	TRBJ1-5	TRBD1	CASSVQGARQPQHF	TGTGCCAGCAGTGTACAGGGGGCTCGGCAGCCCCAGCATTTT
.	TRBV30	TRBJ1-1	.	CAWNRNEAEAFF	TGTGCCTGGAATCGCAATGAGGCGGAAGCTTTCTTT
.	TRBV2	TRBJ2-3	TRBD2	CASSALAGDTQYF	TGTGCCAGCAGTGCCCTAGCGGGAGATACGCAGTATTTT
.	TRBV27	TRBJ2-1	TRBD2	CASSSGLALYNEQFF	TGTGCCAGCAGTTCCGGACTAGCGCTCTACAATGAGCAGTTCTTC
.	TRBV27	TRBJ2-6	.	CASSIDSGANVLTF	TGTGCCAGCAGTATAGACTCTGGGGCCAACGTCCTGACTTTC
.	TRBV2	TRBJ2-3	.	CASIRTVRPTSTDTQYF	TGTGCCAGCATTCGGACAGTCAGGCCGACTAGCACAGATACGCAGTATTTT
.	TRBV6-1	TRBJ2-7	TRBD1	CASSDGTGGYEQYF	TGTGCCAGCAGTGATGGGACAGGGGGCTACGAGCAGTACTTC
.	TRBV5-1	TRBJ1-2	.	CASSLQGWGYTF	TGCGCCAGCAGCTTACAGGGTTGGGGCTACACCTTC
.	TRBV9	TRBJ1-1	TRBD1	CASSGDRNTEAFF	TGTGCCAGCAGCGGGGACAGAAACACTGAAGCTTTCTTT
.	TRBV7-9	TRBJ2-7	.	CASSPDGTPYEQYF	TGTGCCAGCAGCCCAGACGGGACACCCTACGAGCAGTACTTC
.	TRBV4-1	TRBJ2-7	.	CASSQASSRLGGGYKRYF	TGCGCCAGCAGCCAAGCCAGTTCTCGGCTTGGCGGAGGTTATAAGAGATACTTC
.	TRBV28	TRBJ2-2	TRBD2	CASSSLRTSGNTGELFF	TGTGCCAGCAGTTCCCTCCGGACTAGCGGGAACACCGGGGAGCTGTTTTTT
.	TRBV4-1	TRBJ1-2	.	CASSQELLGGRGLGYTF	TGCGCCAGCAGCCAAGAGCTTCTCGGGGGACGCGGACTAGGCTACACCTTC
.	TRBV7-9	TRBJ1-1	TRBD1	CASSLERTGRMNTEAFF	TGTGCCAGCAGCTTGGAGAGGACAGGGAGGATGAACACTGAAGCTTTCTTT
.	TRBV4-1	TRBJ2-1	TRBD2	CASSQDRASGSRNEQFF	TGCGCCAGCAGCCAAGATCGGGCTAGCGGGAGTCGTAATGAGCAGTTCTTC
once	TRBV19	TRBJ1-5	.	CASSSGNQPQHF	TGTGCCAGTAGTAGCGGCAATCAGCCCCAGCATTTT
.	TRBV28	TRBJ1-5	.	CASSSGGLGNQPQHF	TGTGCCAGCAGTTCGGGGGGCCTTGGCAATCAGCCCCAGCATTTT
few	TRBV6-1	TRBJ1-5	.	CASSGQRRGNQPQHF	TGTGCCAGCAGTGGTCAGAGGCGGGGTAATCAGCCCCAGCATTTT
once	TRBV5-1	TRBJ1-5	.	CASSSGNGNQPQHF	TGCGCCAGCAGCTCAGGTAATGGCAATCAGCCCCAGCATTTT
.	TRBV28	TRBJ1-1	.	CATGGPGTEAFF	TGTGCCACCGGGGGGCCGGGCACTGAAGCTTTCTTT
.	TRBV7-2	TRBJ1-1	.	CASSLVGEEAFF	TGTGCCAGCAGCTTAGTCGGGGAGGAAGCTTTCTTT
.	TRBV11-3	TRBJ2-1	.	CASSPRTVSSYNEQFF	TGTGCCAGCAGCCCAAGGACAGTAAGCTCCTACAATGAGCAGTTCTTC